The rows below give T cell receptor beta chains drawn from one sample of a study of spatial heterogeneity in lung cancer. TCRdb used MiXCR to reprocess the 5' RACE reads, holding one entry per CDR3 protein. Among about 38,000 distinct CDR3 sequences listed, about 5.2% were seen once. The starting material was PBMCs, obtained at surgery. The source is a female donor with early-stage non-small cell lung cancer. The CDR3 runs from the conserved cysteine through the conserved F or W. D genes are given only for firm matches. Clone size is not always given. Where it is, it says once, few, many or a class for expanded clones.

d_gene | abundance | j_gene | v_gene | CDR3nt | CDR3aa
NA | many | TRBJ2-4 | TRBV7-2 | TGTGCCAGCAGCTCGAACCCTGATCTGGCCAAAAACATTCAGTACTTC | CASSSNPDLAKNIQYF
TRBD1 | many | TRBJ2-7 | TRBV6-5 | TGTGCCAGCAGAAGACCCCCGGGACAGGGAAACGAGCAGTACTTC | CASRRPPGQGNEQYF
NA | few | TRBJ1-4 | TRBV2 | TGTGCCAGCAGGTTCTTTGCGAGGGCGGCAACTAATGAAAAACTGTTTTTT | CASRFFARAATNEKLFF
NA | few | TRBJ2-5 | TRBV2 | TGTGCCAGCTGGGACCTACTCGGTCGAGAGACCCAGTACTTC | CASWDLLGRETQYF
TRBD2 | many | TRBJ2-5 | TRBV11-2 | TGTGCCAGCTCGCAGCGGGGTCTTGATGAGACCCAGTACTTC | CASSQRGLDETQYF
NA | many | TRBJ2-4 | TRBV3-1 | TGTGCCAGCAGCCAAGATGGTGGGGGGAGGTCTAACAAAAACATTCAGTACTTC | CASSQDGGGRSNKNIQYF
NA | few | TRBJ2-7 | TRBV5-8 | TGTGCCGGGTTAGGGAAATACGAGCAGTACTTC | CAGLGKYEQYF
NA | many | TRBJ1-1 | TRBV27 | TGTGCCAGCAGTCCACCGACCCTGGCGGGGACTGAAGCTTTCTTT | CASSPPTLAGTEAFF
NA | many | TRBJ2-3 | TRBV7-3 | TGTGCCAGCAGCTTAACGGGGGGCACAGATACGCAGTATTTT | CASSLTGGTDTQYF
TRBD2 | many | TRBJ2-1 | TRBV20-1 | TGCAGTGCTACTCTAGCGGGGGCCTCCTACAATGAGCAGTTCTTC | CSATLAGASYNEQFF
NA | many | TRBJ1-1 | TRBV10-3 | TGTGCCATCAGTGAGAGAAGAGGGGAGCACACTGAAGCTTTCTTT | CAISERRGEHTEAFF
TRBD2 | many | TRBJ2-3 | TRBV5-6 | TGTGCCAGCAGCCAGCCGGGACTAGCGGGGGGGCCAGATACGCAGTATTTT | CASSQPGLAGGPDTQYF
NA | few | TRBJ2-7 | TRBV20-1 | TGCAGTGCTAGAGATACGGGAGAAGGGGGAAGGCGCCACGAGCAGTACTTC | CSARDTGEGGRRHEQYF
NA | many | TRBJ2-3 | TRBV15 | TGTGCCACCAGCAGAGCTATAGATACGCAGTATTTT | CATSRAIDTQYF
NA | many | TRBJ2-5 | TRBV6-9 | TGTGCCAGCAGTGCCACGGCTCTACCGGGCCCAGCAAAAGAGACCCAGTACTTC | CASSATALPGPAKETQYF
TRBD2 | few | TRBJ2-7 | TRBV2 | TGTGCCAGCAACAAGCGGGGGGAGTACGAGCAGTACTTC | CASNKRGEYEQYF
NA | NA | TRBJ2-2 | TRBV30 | TGTGCCTGGGGCCCAGGAACAGGAATGAAACGCGTCGGGGAGCTGTTTTTT | CAWGPGTGMKRVGELFF
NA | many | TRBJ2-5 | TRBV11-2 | TGTGCCAGCACCAGTGGGGTACAAGAGACCCAGTACTTC | CASTSGVQETQYF
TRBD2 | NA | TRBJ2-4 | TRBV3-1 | TGTGCCAGCAGCCGAGGGACTAGCGGGGGAGTAGCCAAAAACATTCAGTACTTC | CASSRGTSGGVAKNIQYF
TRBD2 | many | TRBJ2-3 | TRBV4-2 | TGTGCCACAATGACTAGCGGGGGGGTCACAGATACGCAGTATTTT | CATMTSGGVTDTQYF
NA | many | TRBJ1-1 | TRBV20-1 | TGCAGTGCTAGCTCAAGGGGCAACACTGAAGCTTTCTTT | CSASSRGNTEAFF
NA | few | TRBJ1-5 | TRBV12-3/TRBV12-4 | TGTGCCAGCAGTTTGCTGGACGATCAGCCCCAGCATTTT | CASSLLDDQPQHF
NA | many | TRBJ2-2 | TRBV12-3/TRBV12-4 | TGTGCCAGCAGTTTCGCGTCGAGCACCGGGGAGCTGTTTTTT | CASSFASSTGELFF
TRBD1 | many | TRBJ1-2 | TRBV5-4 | TGTGCCAGCAGCTTGGGGGACAGGGGAAATCGTGGCTACACCTTC | CASSLGDRGNRGYTF
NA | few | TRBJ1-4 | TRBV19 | TGTGCCAGTAGTGGCGAATGGGGTGAAAAACTGTTTTTT | CASSGEWGEKLFF
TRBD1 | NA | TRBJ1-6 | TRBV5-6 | TGTGCCAGCAGCTTTACAGGGGGCTCCTATAATTCACCCCTCCACTTT | CASSFTGGSYNSPLHF
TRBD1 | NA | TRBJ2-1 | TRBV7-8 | TGTGCCAGCAGCCCTGGACAGGGGTTAGGAGGCAATGAGCAGTTCTTC | CASSPGQGLGGNEQFF
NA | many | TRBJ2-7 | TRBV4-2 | TGTGCCAGCAGCCAAGATCTGCAGGGGCGGGAGCAGTACTTC | CASSQDLQGREQYF
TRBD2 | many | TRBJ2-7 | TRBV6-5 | TGTGCCAGCACCGGGAGGGGCGAGCAGTACTTC | CASTGRGEQYF
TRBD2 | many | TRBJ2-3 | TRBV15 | TGTGCCACCAGCAGGGACCGGGGGGGCCGAACAGATACGCAGTATTTT | CATSRDRGGRTDTQYF
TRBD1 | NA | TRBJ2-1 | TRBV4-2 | TGTGCCAGCAGCCAAGAACCACGACAGGGGGTGTTGTTCTTC | CASSQEPRQGVLFF
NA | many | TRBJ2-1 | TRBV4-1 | TGCGCCAGCAGCCAAGTAGGCCAGGGGACCTACAATGAGCAGTTCTTC | CASSQVGQGTYNEQFF
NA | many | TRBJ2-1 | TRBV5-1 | TGCGCCAGCAGGTCGGGAATCGCTGAGCAGTTCTTC | CASRSGIAEQFF
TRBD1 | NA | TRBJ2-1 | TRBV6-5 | TGTGCCAGCAGACGAGATACCGGGACAGCCTACAATGAGCAGTTCTTC | CASRRDTGTAYNEQFF
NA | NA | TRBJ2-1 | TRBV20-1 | TGCAGTGCTAGAGACCAGGGGGGCCTCAATGAGCAGTTCTTC | CSARDQGGLNEQFF
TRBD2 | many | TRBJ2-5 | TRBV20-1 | TGCAGTGCCCACGGACTAGCGGGGGCGACCCAAGAGACCCAGTACTTC | CSAHGLAGATQETQYF
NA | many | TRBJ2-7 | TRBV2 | TGTGCCAGCACCATCCGGTCCACAGCTGGTGAGCAGTACTTC | CASTIRSTAGEQYF
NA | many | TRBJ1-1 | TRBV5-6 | TGTGCCAGCAGCTTGGGCAGGTTGGCTGAAGCTTTCTTT | CASSLGRLAEAFF
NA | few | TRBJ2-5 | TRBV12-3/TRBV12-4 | TGTGCCAGCGCAATATTTCCAGGGGCCCAGTACTTC | CASAIFPGAQYF
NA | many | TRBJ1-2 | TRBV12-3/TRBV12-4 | TGTGCCAGCAGTGAGACAGGCAACTATGGCTACACCTTC | CASSETGNYGYTF
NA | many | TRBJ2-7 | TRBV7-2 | TGTGCCAGCAGCTTAGAAGCGGAACACGAGCAGTACTTC | CASSLEAEHEQYF
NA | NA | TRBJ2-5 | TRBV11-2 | TGTGCCAGCAGCTCCCTACTCGCGGGAGAGACCCAGTACTTC | CASSSLLAGETQYF
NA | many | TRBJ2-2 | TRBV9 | TGTGCCAGCAGCGAAGCTAGGAACACCGGGGAGCTGTTTTTT | CASSEARNTGELFF
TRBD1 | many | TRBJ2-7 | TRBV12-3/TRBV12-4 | TGTGCCAGCAGTTTGGGGACAGGGGCCTACGAGCAGTACTTC | CASSLGTGAYEQYF
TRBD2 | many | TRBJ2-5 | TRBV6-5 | TGTGCCAGCAGTTACTCGGGACTAGCGGGGGGTTTGCAAGAGACCCAGTACTTC | CASSYSGLAGGLQETQYF
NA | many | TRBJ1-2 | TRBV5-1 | TGCGCCAGCAGCCCCACCGGGGGCCCTAACTATGGCTACACCTTC | CASSPTGGPNYGYTF
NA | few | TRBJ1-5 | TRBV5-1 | TGCGCCAGCAGCCCTAGCCAAAGGGAAGGACAGCCCCAGCATTTT | CASSPSQREGQPQHF
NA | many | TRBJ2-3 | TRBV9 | TGTGCCAGCAGCGTAAGGGAGCCAGCAGATACGCAGTATTTT | CASSVREPADTQYF
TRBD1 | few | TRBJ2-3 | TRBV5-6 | TGTGCCAGCAGCTTGCGGGCAGGGGGCGAGGGGAAGTATTTT | CASSLRAGGEGKYF
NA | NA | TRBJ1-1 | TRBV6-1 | TGTGCCAGCAGGACCAGGTACAACACTGAAGCTTTCTTT | CASRTRYNTEAFF
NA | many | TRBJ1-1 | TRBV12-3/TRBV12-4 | TGTGCCAGCAGTTTGGTCGGGACTGTAGCTTTCTTT | CASSLVGTVAFF